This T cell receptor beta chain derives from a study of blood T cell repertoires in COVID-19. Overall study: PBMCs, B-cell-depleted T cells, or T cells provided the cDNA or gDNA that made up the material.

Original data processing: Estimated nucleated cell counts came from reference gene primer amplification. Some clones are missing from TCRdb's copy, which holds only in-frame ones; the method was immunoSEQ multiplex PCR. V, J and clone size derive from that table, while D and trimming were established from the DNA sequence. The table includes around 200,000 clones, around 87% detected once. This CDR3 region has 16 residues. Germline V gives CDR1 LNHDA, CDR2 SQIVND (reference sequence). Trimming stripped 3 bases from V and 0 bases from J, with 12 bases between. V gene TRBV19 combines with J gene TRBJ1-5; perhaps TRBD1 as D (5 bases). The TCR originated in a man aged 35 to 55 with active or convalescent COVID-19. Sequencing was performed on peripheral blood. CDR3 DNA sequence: TGTGCCAGTAGTATCTGGGACTCCTATAGCAATCAGCCCCAGCATTTT. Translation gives CASSIWDSYSNQPQHF.